What follows are 25 T cell receptor beta chains derived from one specimen sequenced in a study of OX40 agonist ivuxolimab in advanced cancers. Clones were read by immunoSEQ multiplex PCR, and TCRdb kept only the in-frame ones, dropping some. Among about 62,000 clones listed, around 79% were seen once. Source: CD4+ or CD8+ T cells sorted from blood, taken in a trial of the OX40 agonist ivuxolimab. All receptors come from an adult with an advanced solid tumor such as melanoma, head and neck, liver or kidney cancer.

Here the CDR3 DNA reads TGTGCCAGTAGTATGCAGGGACGGGTTTCTGAAGCTTTCTTT. It yields the protein CASSMQGRVSEAFF. The J gene is TRBJ1-1, the V gene TRBV19, with a weak D call TRBD1 (5 bases). The CDR3 runs to 14 residues. V lost 3 bases, J lost 6 bases, and 14 bases lay in between. Germline CDR1 is LNHDA and CDR2 is SQIVND (reference sequence).

The rearrangement uses TRBV7-8 and TRBJ1-1; D uncertain. This CDR3 contains 13 residues. V lost 5 bases to trimming and J lost 5 bases, with 12 bases between them. Germline V gene sequence: CDR1 SGHVS, CDR2 FQNEAQ. The CDR3 spells CASSPPVWTEAFF. CDR3 DNA sequence: TGTGCCAGCAGCCCCCCGGTATGGACTGAAGCTTTCTTT.

A single count supports this clone. CDR3 sequence: CASSQDEGQGYTF. In nucleotides, the CDR3 is TGTGCCAGCAGCCAAGATGAAGGACAGGGCTACACCTTC. This sequence joins TRBV4-2 and TRBJ1-2, with TRBD1 as a possible D gene (6 bases). The CDR3 runs 13 residues. V was clipped by 0 bases and J by 8 bases, with 10 bases between them. Germline values: CDR1 LGHNA, CDR2 YNFKEQ.

CDR3 sequence reads: CASRQGTASTEAFF. The CDR3 DNA reads as TGTGCCAGCAGACAGGGTACGGCGTCCACTGAAGCTTTCTTT. The chain couples TRBV27 to TRBJ1-1; maybe TRBD1 (6 bases). CDR1 MNHEY and CDR2 SMNVEV come from the germline V gene (reference sequence). V was cut by 6 bases and J by 4 bases, with 15 bases left in between. The CDR3 runs 14 residues.

The chain is built from TRBV5-4 and TRBJ2-2; 12 nucleotides match TRBD2. The trim removed 4 bases at V and 7 bases at J, leaving 8 bases unmatched. CDR1 and CDR2 from the germline V gene are SGHNT and YYREEE (reference sequence). The CDR3 is 16 amino acids. The DNA for the CDR3 is TGTGCCAGCAGCCCCTCTAGCGGGGGGGCAGGCGGGGAGCTGTTTTTT. This gives the protein CASSPSSGGAGGELFF. Supplemented by reference TRBV5-4 and TRBJ2-2, the full variable domain reads ETGVTQSPTHLIKTRGQQVTLRCSSQSGHNTVSWYQQALGQGPQFIFQYYREEENGRGNFPPRFSGLQFPNYSSELNVNALELDDSALYLCASSPSSGGAGGELFFGEGSRLTVL.

The V and J genes are TRBV6-6 and TRBJ1-1; weak D call: TRBD1 (5 bases). This CDR3 has 13 amino acids. The V and J ends lost 2 bases and 1 base respectively, with 5 bases between them. Germline values: CDR1 MNHNY, CDR2 SVGAGI (reference sequence). CDR3 coding DNA: TGTGCCAGCAGTTACGGGGGGAACACTGAAGCTTTCTTT. Translation: CASSYGGNTEAFF.

This chain uses TRBV27 with TRBJ2-7; 10 bases line up with TRBD1. Losses at the gene ends were 4 bases for V and 7 bases for J; bases not matched to a gene: 10. This CDR3 is 15 amino acids long. CDR1 MNHEY and CDR2 SMNVEV come from the germline V gene (reference sequence). The CDR3 DNA reads TGTGCCAGCAGTTCTCGACAGGGGGCGCCGGATGAGCAGTACTTC. This gives the protein CASSSRQGAPDEQYF.

This chain uses TRBV19 with TRBJ2-6, with 9 bases fitting TRBD1. The CDR3 has 18 amino acids. The ends lost 3 bases at V and 2 bases at J; junction bases unmatched: 8. CDR1 and CDR2 from the germline V gene are LNHDA and SQIVND (reference sequence). CDR3 DNA: TGTGCCAGTAGTATCGAGGGGACAGGGAGTGCTGGGGCCAACGTCCTGACTTTC. This codes for CASSIEGTGSAGANVLTF.

The V gene is TRBV6-1, the J gene TRBJ2-7, with TRBD2 matching over 8 bases. This CDR3 contains 15 residues. Unmatched junction bases numbered 5, after V lost 4 bases and J lost 0 bases. Germline assignment: CDR1 MNHNS and CDR2 SASEGT. The CDR3 nucleotides read TGTGCCAGCAGTGTTAGCGGGGCAAGCTCCTACGAGCAGTACTTC. It specifies CASSVSGASSYEQYF.

This chain links TRBV6-5 with TRBJ2-2; D gene ambiguous. CDR3 length: 11 residues. In germline, CDR1 is MNHEY, CDR2 SVGAGI. Trimming shortened V by 6 bases and J by 6 bases, and 5 bases separated the two germline ends. The CDR3 here is CASSPPGELFF. The CDR3 DNA is TGTGCCAGCAGCCCCCCCGGGGAGCTGTTTTTT.

The chain joins TRBV7-8 to TRBJ1-3; TRBD1 matches 9 bases. This CDR3 comprises 16 residues. The V and J ends lost 4 bases and 5 bases, in that order; junction bases with no gene match: 9. Germline values: CDR1 SGHVS, CDR2 FQNEAQ. The DNA of the CDR3 is TGTGCCAGCAGCTCCAAAGTGGGGACAGGGAGAAACACCATATATTTT. This encodes CASSSKVGTGRNTIYF. Full variable domain (missing parts from reference TRBV7-8 and TRBJ1-3): GAGVSQSPRYKVAKRGQDVALRCDPISGHVSLFWYQQALGQGPEFLTYFQNEAQLDKSGLPSDRFFAERPEGSVSTLKIQRTQQEDSAVYLCASSSKVGTGRNTIYFGEGSWLTVV.

The chain employs TRBV19 and TRBJ1-5, with 7 bases identical to TRBD1. CDR1 and CDR2 from the germline V gene are LNHDA and SQIVND (reference sequence). The CDR3 has 15 amino acids. The junction had 11 bases not matched to a gene; V was cut back by 7 bases and J by 5 bases. DNA of the CDR3: TGTGCCAGTAAGGCTGAGGGGGCGTTTGATCAGCCCCAGCATTTT. This translates into CASKAEGAFDQPQHF.

V usage is TRBV6-9 and J usage is TRBJ1-5; 7 bases line up with TRBD1. Germline assignment: CDR1 MNHGY and CDR2 SVAAGI. The junction had 9 bases not matched to a gene; V was cut back by 3 bases and J by 7 bases. This CDR3 has 15 residues. The CDR3 DNA follows: TGTGCCAGCAGTTACCTTGACAGGGCCACCCAGCCCCAGCATTTT. Amino acids: CASSYLDRATQPQHF.

V and J are TRBV27 and TRBJ1-2; 10 bases align to TRBD1. J was trimmed by 4 bases and V by 0 bases; bases with no gene match: 5. The CDR3 is made up of 16 amino acids. The germline V gene encodes CDR1 MNHEY and CDR2 SMNVEV (reference sequence). DNA of the CDR3: TGTGCCAGCAGTTTATCGGGGACAGGGGTCTTCTATGGCTACACCTTC. Its protein is CASSLSGTGVFYGYTF.

The rearrangement uses TRBV7-7 and TRBJ2-2; the match to TRBD2 covers 8 bases. Germline V CDR1 and CDR2: SSHAT, FNYEAQ (reference sequence). Trimming at V came to 7 bases and at J to 1 base, leaving 5 bases not matched to a gene. The CDR3 runs to 15 residues. Here the CDR3 reads CASTPLAENTGELFF. CDR3 nucleotide sequence: TGTGCCAGCACCCCACTAGCGGAGAACACCGGGGAGCTGTTTTTT.

The genes are TRBV28 and TRBJ2-3; D is unresolved. The CDR3 runs to 14 residues. V lost 3 bases, J lost 2 bases, and 9 bases lay in between. Per the germline V gene, CDR1 is MDHEN and CDR2 is SYDVKM. CDR3 bases: TGTGCCAGCAGTTTGGGCCCGATCACAGATACGCAGTATTTT. This translates into CASSLGPITDTQYF. The variable domain in full, completed from reference TRBV28 and TRBJ2-3, reads DVKVTQSSRYLVKRTGEKVFLECVQDMDHENMFWYRQDPGLGLRLIYFSYDVKMKEKGDIPEGYSVSREKKERFSLILESASTNQTSMYLCASSLGPITDTQYFGPGTRLTVL.

This sequence joins TRBV27 and TRBJ1-6; 12 bases align to TRBD1. Germline V gene data show CDR1 as MNHEY and CDR2 as SMNVEV (reference sequence). CDR3 size: 15 residues. The ends lost 3 bases at V and 9 bases at J; junction bases unmatched: 3. The CDR3 DNA reads as TGTGCCAGCAGTTTTGGGGGACAGGGGGCTTCACCCCTCCACTTT. It codes for CASSFGGQGASPLHF.

The chain is built from TRBV27 and TRBJ2-1; TRBD1 matches at 9 bases. The V gene end was trimmed by 6 bases and the J gene end by 6 bases; junction bases not matched to a gene: 3. The CDR3 consists of 13 residues. In germline, CDR1 is MNHEY, CDR2 SMNVEV (reference sequence). In nucleotides, the CDR3 is TGTGCCAGCAGACAGGGGGCGTTCAATGAGCAGTTCTTC. It is translated as CASRQGAFNEQFF.

This clone is medium-sized (0.01 to 0.1%) within its sample. The J gene is TRBJ2-5, the V gene TRBV2; 10 nucleotides line up with TRBD2. The CDR3 sequence is 17 residues long. The J segment lost 2 bases and the V segment lost 6 bases, leaving 12 bases of the junction unmatched. In germline, CDR1 is SNHLY, CDR2 FYNNEI. This CDR3 reads CASRKTLAGAHQETQYF. In DNA, the CDR3 is TGTGCCAGCAGGAAGACTCTAGCGGGAGCCCATCAAGAGACCCAGTACTTC.

The chain joins TRBV5-1 to TRBJ1-1; tentative D call: TRBD1 (5 bases). Deletions cut 4 bases from V and 0 bases from J, with 16 bases between. CDR1 SGHRS and CDR2 YFSETQ come from the germline V gene. The CDR3 sequence is 16 residues long. DNA of the CDR3: TGCGCCAGCAGCGGGGGACGCCGCGAAGTGAACACTGAAGCTTTCTTT. Amino acids: CASSGGRREVNTEAFF.

V and J are TRBV7-9 and TRBJ1-2; 9 bases fit TRBD1. Losses at the gene ends were 5 bases for V and 6 bases for J; bases not matched to a gene: 13. The CDR3 is 16 residues long. CDR1 SEHNR and CDR2 FQNEAQ come from the germline V gene (reference sequence). The CDR3 protein is CASSAQSTGGANGYTF. The CDR3 DNA follows: TGTGCCAGCAGCGCACAATCTACAGGGGGCGCGAATGGCTACACCTTC.

This chain links TRBV7-9 with TRBJ1-2; the D is unclear. The V end was cut by 1 base, the J end by 3 bases, with 12 bases between. The CDR3 is 15 residues long. Germline assignment: CDR1 SEHNR and CDR2 FQNEAQ (reference sequence). The CDR3 protein is CASSLVRGRHYGYTF. For the CDR3, the DNA is TGTGCCAGCAGCTTAGTTCGGGGAAGGCACTATGGCTACACCTTC.

The genes are TRBV19 and TRBJ1-5, with 10 bases lining up with TRBD1. The V gene end was trimmed by 6 bases and the J gene end by 3 bases; junction bases not matched to a gene: 17. CDR3 size: 19 residues. CDR1 is LNHDA and CDR2 is SQIVND in the germline V gene (reference sequence). The CDR3 DNA reads as TGTGCCAGTAGAGGGTATGGCGACAGGGGGCAAGGGGACAATCAGCCCCAGCATTTT. Residues: CASRGYGDRGQGDNQPQHF.

The chain couples TRBV27 to TRBJ2-1, with D uncertain. From germline, CDR1 is MNHEY and CDR2 SMNVEV (reference sequence). Trimming left V 2 bases short and J 6 bases short, with 14 bases between. This CDR3 is 15 amino acids long. The CDR3 reads CASSLLPVSGNEQFF. DNA of the CDR3: TGTGCCAGCAGTTTACTACCCGTTTCAGGCAATGAGCAGTTCTTC.

The chain combines TRBV7-2 with TRBJ2-2; D is perhaps TRBD2 (5 bases). Germline V gene data show CDR1 as SGHTA and CDR2 as FQGNSA. Trimming stripped 7 bases from V and 7 bases from J, with 16 bases between. CDR3 length: 14 amino acids. The CDR3 protein is CASTPEHGVGELFF. The CDR3, as DNA: TGTGCCAGCACCCCCGAGCACGGGGTCGGGGAGCTGTTTTTT.